A selection of T cell receptor beta chains follows, all from one sample in a study of T cells in Graves' hyperthyroidism and ophthalmopathy. TCRdb passed the multiplex PCR reads through MiXCR, listing each CDR3 protein once. The sample yields some 250,000 distinct CDR3 sequences, more than 12% seen once. The source material was blood. Source of these receptors: a woman aged 40 to 49 with Graves' hyperthyroidism that later progressed to Graves' ophthalmopathy. Both conserved end residues are part of each CDR3. The D gene is left open where the match is weak. Some rows have no size entry. The others give once, few or many, or a class for an expanded clone.

d_gene	abundance	v_gene	j_gene	CDR3nt	CDR3aa
.	.	TRBV5-5	TRBJ1-3	TGTGCCAGCAGCTTTTACAGGGACGGGAGAAACACCATATATTTT	CASSFYRDGRNTIYF
TRBD1	many	TRBV12-3/TRBV12-4	TRBJ2-5	TGTGCCAGCAGTTTAGGGACAGGGGCTTCAGAGACCCAGTACTTC	CASSLGTGASETQYF
.	.	TRBV11-2	TRBJ2-7	TGTGCCAGCAGCTTAAACGGGGACCTTCGGGAGCAGTACTTC	CASSLNGDLREQYF
TRBD2	many	TRBV9	TRBJ2-2	TGTGCCAGCAGCGGACGGACTAGCGGCGTCACCGGGGAGCTGTTTTTT	CASSGRTSGVTGELFF
.	.	TRBV5-4	TRBJ2-2	TGTGCCAGCAGCTTGGAACTACAGGGATGGTCCGCGAACACCGGGGAGCTGTTTTTT	CASSLELQGWSANTGELFF
.	many	TRBV5-5	TRBJ2-7	TGTGCCAGCAGCCCGACCTGGGGCAGCAAGCTCTACGAGCAGTACTTC	CASSPTWGSKLYEQYF
.	few	TRBV5-5	TRBJ2-5	TGTGCCAGCAGCCATAGCGGTACGGAGACCCAGTACTTC	CASSHSGTETQYF
.	.	TRBV19	TRBJ1-5	TGTGCCAGTAGATCGACAGGCCCCAATCAGCCCCAGCATTTT	CASRSTGPNQPQHF
.	once	TRBV11-2	TRBJ2-5	TGTGCCAGCAGCCGCAACCTAATGTCCGGAACGGGGATCCAGTACTTC	CASSRNLMSGTGIQYF
.	few	TRBV28	TRBJ1-2	TGTGCCAGCAGTTTCGGACCTTATGGCTACACCTTC	CASSFGPYGYTF
.	many	TRBV27	TRBJ2-2	TGTGCCAGCAGTTTATGGTCCACCGGGGAGCTGTTTTTT	CASSLWSTGELFF
.	.	TRBV19	TRBJ1-1	TGTGCCAGTAGTATGTTCGGGGGCGCGGTTAGGTCTGAAGCTTTCTTT	CASSMFGGAVRSEAFF
.	many	TRBV28	TRBJ1-6	TGTGCCAGCAGTTTTCTCCAGACTGATAATTCACCCCTCCACTTT	CASSFLQTDNSPLHF
.	.	TRBV6-2/TRBV6-3	TRBJ2-6	TGTGCCAGCAGTTACTCAGGAGGAGGGGTTATTGGGGCCAACGTCCTGACTTTC	CASSYSGGGVIGANVLTF
.	many	TRBV20-1	TRBJ2-7	TGCAGTGCCACCGGGACTCTTGCCTACGAGCAGTACTTC	CSATGTLAYEQYF
.	many	TRBV29-1	TRBJ2-1	TGCAGCGTTGAAGGGGGTAGCGTTGAGCAGTTCTTC	CSVEGGSVEQFF
TRBD1	.	TRBV6-5	TRBJ2-5	TGTGCCAGCAGTTACTACGGAGGGACAGGGGCTTCAGAGACCCAGTACTTC	CASSYYGGTGASETQYF
.	many	TRBV27	TRBJ2-1	TGTGCCAGCAGCCATTTTTCGGGATTTGTCCTAGCCGATGAGCAGTTCTTC	CASSHFSGFVLADEQFF
TRBD1	.	TRBV11-2	TRBJ1-1	TGTGCCAGCAGCTTAGCCCAGGGGGAAAACACTGAAGCTTTCTTT	CASSLAQGENTEAFF
.	many	TRBV3-1	TRBJ2-1	TGTGCCAGCAGCCAAGAGCCAGTCCCTCCGCAGTTCTTC	CASSQEPVPPQFF
TRBD2	many	TRBV7-3	TRBJ2-5	TGTGCCAGCAGCCATTGGGGACTAGCGGGAGAGACCCAGTACTTC	CASSHWGLAGETQYF
TRBD1	many	TRBV6-2/TRBV6-3	TRBJ2-7	TGTGCCAGCAGTTCTGGGACAGGGGTCTACGAGCAGTACTTC	CASSSGTGVYEQYF
TRBD1	few	TRBV20-1	TRBJ2-7	TGCAGTGCCGAGGGACAGGGATACTACGAGCAGTACTTC	CSAEGQGYYEQYF
TRBD2	many	TRBV12-3/TRBV12-4	TRBJ2-3	TGTGCCAGCAGTCCGACTAGCGGGAGCGCAGATACGCAGTATTTT	CASSPTSGSADTQYF
TRBD1	many	TRBV19	TRBJ1-5	TGTGCCAGTAAGTCCCGGGACAGGGGCTTTCGCTTCACTTCCCTCAATCAGCCCCAGCATTTT	CASKSRDRGFRFTSLNQPQHF
.	few	TRBV4-1	TRBJ2-1	TGCGCCAGCAGCCAGCACGACTACACCATTCCCTTAGTTTACAATGAGCAGTTCTTC	CASSQHDYTIPLVYNEQFF
TRBD1	many	TRBV28	TRBJ1-2	TGTGCCAGCAGTCAGGGGGACGGAGGCTATGGCTACACCTTC	CASSQGDGGYGYTF
.	many	TRBV20-1	TRBJ1-1	TGCAGTGCTAGAGCTCTGGACACAAAGGGTACTGAAGCTTTCTTT	CSARALDTKGTEAFF
.	many	TRBV11-2	TRBJ2-3	TGTGCCAGCAGCCCGACTACCCAACTCCGCACAGATACGCAGTATTTT	CASSPTTQLRTDTQYF
TRBD2	many	TRBV13	TRBJ2-7	TGTGCCAGCAGCTCACCCGGGACTAGCGGGTTCTACGAGCAGTACTTC	CASSSPGTSGFYEQYF
TRBD1	.	TRBV9	TRBJ1-2	TGTGCCAGCAGGGGTGGTAGTCAGGGGGAAGGCTACACCTTC	CASRGGSQGEGYTF
.	many	TRBV24-1	TRBJ2-3	TGTGCCACCAGTCCCCGTGATAGAAGAGATACGCAGTATTTT	CATSPRDRRDTQYF
TRBD2	few	TRBV5-6	TRBJ2-5	TGTGCCAGCAGCTTGTCGATAGCGGGAACGGAGACCCAGTACTTC	CASSLSIAGTETQYF
.	many	TRBV28	TRBJ2-4	TGTGCCAGCAGTTTACTCTTCAGTGGCGTACTAAACATTCAGTACTTC	CASSLLFSGVLNIQYF
TRBD1	many	TRBV11-2	TRBJ1-2	TGTGCCAGCAGCTCGACAGGGGCTTCCCCCAATTATGGCTACACCTTC	CASSSTGASPNYGYTF
.	many	TRBV13	TRBJ2-7	TGTGCCAGCAACAAGGGGGGGGATGACGAGCAGTACTTC	CASNKGGDDEQYF
TRBD2	few	TRBV9	TRBJ2-3	TGTGCCAGCAGCGTAGAAGCTAGCGGGAGGTTCACAGATACGCAGTATTTT	CASSVEASGRFTDTQYF
TRBD1	many	TRBV5-1	TRBJ1-1	TGCGCCAGCAGCTTGACAGGGGGAAATGAGGCTGAAGCTTTCTTT	CASSLTGGNEAEAFF
.	.	TRBV28	TRBJ1-1	TGTGCCAGCAGGTCAGGGACGGGAACTGAAGCTTTCTTT	CASRSGTGTEAFF
.	many	TRBV28	TRBJ2-3	TGTGCCAGCAGTTTAGGGGAGCCCTCGACAGATACGCAGTATTTT	CASSLGEPSTDTQYF
.	many	TRBV6-1	TRBJ2-6	TGTGCCAGCAGCGAACAACTCTCTGGGGCCAACGTCCTGACTTTC	CASSEQLSGANVLTF
.	many	TRBV28	TRBJ2-2	TGTGCCAGCAGTTTCCCGATTGGGTCGATGGGCACCGGGGAGCTGTTTTTT	CASSFPIGSMGTGELFF
.	few	TRBV19	TRBJ2-1	TGTGCCAGTAGCCTAAAAAGACAGAGCTCCTACAATGAGCAGTTCTTC	CASSLKRQSSYNEQFF
.	many	TRBV6-5	TRBJ1-2	TGTGCCAGCAGTTACTCTATAGGGGCCACCTATGGCTACACCTTC	CASSYSIGATYGYTF
.	many	TRBV12-3/TRBV12-4	TRBJ1-3	TGTGCCAGCAGTTCCACCTTCTCTGGAAACACCATATATTTT	CASSSTFSGNTIYF
.	many	TRBV27	TRBJ2-7	TGTGCCAGCAGTTTATCCCCCTCCGACTCCTACGAGCAGTACTTC	CASSLSPSDSYEQYF
TRBD2	many	TRBV9	TRBJ2-7	TGTGCCAGCAGCGTCGGGACTAGCGGGACCATCGAGCAGTACTTC	CASSVGTSGTIEQYF
.	many	TRBV28	TRBJ2-1	TGTGCCAGCACCTTAGCCAATGAGCAGTTCTTC	CASTLANEQFF
.	many	TRBV6-1	TRBJ1-6	TGTGCCAGCAGTGAAGCGCGGGGGGGGCAGTTCTATAATTCACCCCTCCACTTT	CASSEARGGQFYNSPLHF
TRBD1	many	TRBV7-8	TRBJ1-1	TGTGCCAGCAGCTTTCGACAGGGTGGCACTGAAGCTTTCTTT	CASSFRQGGTEAFF
TRBD2	few	TRBV20-1	TRBJ2-1	TGCAGTGCTATAGCCCCGGGACTAGCCTTTAATGAGCAGTTCTTC	CSAIAPGLAFNEQFF
TRBD1	many	TRBV18	TRBJ2-7	TGTGCCAGCTCAGTGATCCCGGGACAGAGGGAAGAGCAGTACTTC	CASSVIPGQREEQYF